This T cell receptor (beta chain) derives from a study of shared clonotypes between healthy human individuals. Overall study context: Samples came from two female and three male donors aged 18 to 49.

Only Caucasian adults living in Nashville, Tennessee made up the donor group. This clone was seen a single time. Its antigen remains unknown. Study-level findings and limits: Estimated richness values were generally larger in naive subsets than in memory subsets.

Data came from immunoSEQ multiplex PCR; TCRdb stores just in-frame clones and leaves some out. Here the sample spans millions of clones, more than 80% being singletons. This TCR was recovered from a young man in good health. Material for sequencing was naive CD4+ T cells sorted from blood. Sample subset: CD45RA+ positively selected.

The CDR3 DNA is TGTGCCAGCAGTATAGCCGTACAAGAGACCCAGTACTTC. Encoded protein: CASSIAVQETQYF. The rearrangement joins TRBV6-5 to TRBJ2-5; D gene ambiguous. Between the trimmed V and J ends, which lost 5 bases and 2 bases, there was a span of 9 bases. Germline CDR1 is MNHEY and CDR2 is SVGAGI. There are 13 residues in the CDR3.